In this sample, the clone carrying this T cell receptor (beta chain) turned up once. With 5 bases removed from V and 2 bases from J, the gap between germline ends came to 15 bases. CDR1 SEHNR and CDR2 FQNEAQ come from the germline V gene (reference sequence). This CDR3 contains 15 residues. This sample was taken from a study of blood T cell repertoires in COVID-19. Generated by immunoSEQ multiplex PCR, the TCRdb table keeps only in-frame clones and is missing some. The data hold under 200,000 clones, with 65% to 90% observed a single time. Assignment of participants to cohorts was predicated upon participant-reported clinical history.

The sequence derives from a woman in her fifties or sixties with acute COVID-19. This chain uses TRBV7-9 with TRBJ2-5; tentatively, D is TRBD1 (6 bases). The sequenced material came from PBMCs or T cells enriched from blood (not recorded which). The CDR3 reads CASSDRQASQETQYF. The CDR3 DNA reads as TGTGCCAGCAGCGACCGACAGGCGTCTCAAGAGACCCAGTACTTC.